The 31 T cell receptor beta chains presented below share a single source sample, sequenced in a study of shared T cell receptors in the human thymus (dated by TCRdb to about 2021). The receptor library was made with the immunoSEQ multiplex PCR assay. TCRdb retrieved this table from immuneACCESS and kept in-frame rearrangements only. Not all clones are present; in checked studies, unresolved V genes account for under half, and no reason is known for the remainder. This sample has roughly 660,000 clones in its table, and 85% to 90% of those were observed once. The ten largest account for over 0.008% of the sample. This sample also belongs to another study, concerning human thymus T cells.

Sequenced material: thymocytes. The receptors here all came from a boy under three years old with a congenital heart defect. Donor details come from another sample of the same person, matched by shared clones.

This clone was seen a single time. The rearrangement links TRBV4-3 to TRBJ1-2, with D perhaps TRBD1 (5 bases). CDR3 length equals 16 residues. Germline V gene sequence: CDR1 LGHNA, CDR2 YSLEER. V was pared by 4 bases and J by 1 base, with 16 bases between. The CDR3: CASSPYWRDVNYGYTF. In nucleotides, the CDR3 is TGCGCCAGCAGCCCCTACTGGCGGGACGTTAACTATGGCTACACCTTC.

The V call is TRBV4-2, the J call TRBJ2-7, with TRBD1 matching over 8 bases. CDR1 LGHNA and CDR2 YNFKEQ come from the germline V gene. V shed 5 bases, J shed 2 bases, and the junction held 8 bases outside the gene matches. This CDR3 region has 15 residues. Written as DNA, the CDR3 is TGTGCCAGCAGCGCACCACAGGGGGTGGCCTACGAGCAGTACTTC. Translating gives CASSAPQGVAYEQYF.

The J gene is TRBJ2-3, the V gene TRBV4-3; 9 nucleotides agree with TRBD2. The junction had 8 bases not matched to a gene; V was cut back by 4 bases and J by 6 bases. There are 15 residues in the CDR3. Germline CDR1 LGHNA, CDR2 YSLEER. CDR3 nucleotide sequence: TGCGCCAGCAGCCTGGCGGGAGGGCCCTCCGATACGCAGTATTTT. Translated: CASSLAGGPSDTQYF.

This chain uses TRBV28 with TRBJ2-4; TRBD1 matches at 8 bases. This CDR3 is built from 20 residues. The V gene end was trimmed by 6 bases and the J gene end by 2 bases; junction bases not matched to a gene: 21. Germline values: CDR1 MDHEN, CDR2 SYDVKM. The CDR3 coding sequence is TGTGCCAGCAGCACCAAAGCCAAACCCGGGACAGGAAGACCCAAAAACATTCAGTACTTC. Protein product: CASSTKAKPGTGRPKNIQYF.

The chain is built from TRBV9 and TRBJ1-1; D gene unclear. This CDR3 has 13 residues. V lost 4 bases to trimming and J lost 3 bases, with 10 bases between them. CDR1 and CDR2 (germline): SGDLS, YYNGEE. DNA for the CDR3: TGTGCCAGCAGCTCTCACATGGACACTGAAGCTTTCTTT. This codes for CASSSHMDTEAFF.

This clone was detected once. The CDR3 sequence: CASSDGSGVRTGELFF. The CDR3 coding sequence is TGTGCCAGCAGTGACGGGTCGGGAGTGCGCACCGGGGAGCTGTTTTTT. V and J are TRBV6-4 and TRBJ2-2; possibly TRBD2 for D (6 bases). Germline V lookup: CDR1 MRHNA, CDR2 SNTAGT. The CDR3 has 16 amino acids. V was pared by 2 bases and J by 4 bases, with 14 bases between.

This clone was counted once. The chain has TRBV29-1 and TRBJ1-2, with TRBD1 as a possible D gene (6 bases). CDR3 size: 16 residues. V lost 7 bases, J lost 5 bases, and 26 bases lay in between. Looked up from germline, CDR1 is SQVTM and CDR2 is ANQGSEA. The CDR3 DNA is TGCAGCGCCCCGGTGACAGGCGAAGATGAGGTATATGGCTACACCTTC. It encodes CSAPVTGEDEVYGYTF.

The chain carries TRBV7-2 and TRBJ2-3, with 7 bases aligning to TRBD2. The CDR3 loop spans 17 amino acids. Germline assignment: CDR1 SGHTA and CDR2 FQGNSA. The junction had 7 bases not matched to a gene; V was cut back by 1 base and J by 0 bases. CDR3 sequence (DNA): TGTGCCAGCAGCTTAGGGCTGGCGGGAGCTAGCACAGATACGCAGTATTTT. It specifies CASSLGLAGASTDTQYF.

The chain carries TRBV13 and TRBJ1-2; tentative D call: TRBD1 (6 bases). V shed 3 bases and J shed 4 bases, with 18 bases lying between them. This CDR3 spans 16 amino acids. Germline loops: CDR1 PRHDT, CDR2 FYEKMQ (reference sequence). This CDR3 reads CASSFPHRESRYGYTF. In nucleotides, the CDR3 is TGTGCCAGCAGCTTCCCGCACAGGGAGAGTCGCTATGGCTACACCTTC.

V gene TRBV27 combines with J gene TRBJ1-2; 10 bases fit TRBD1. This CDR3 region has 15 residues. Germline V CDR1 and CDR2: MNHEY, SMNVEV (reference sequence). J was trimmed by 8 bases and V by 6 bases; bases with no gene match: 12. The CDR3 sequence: CASSPDRGQKQGYTF. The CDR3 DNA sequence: TGTGCCAGCAGCCCCGACAGGGGGCAAAAGCAAGGCTACACCTTC.

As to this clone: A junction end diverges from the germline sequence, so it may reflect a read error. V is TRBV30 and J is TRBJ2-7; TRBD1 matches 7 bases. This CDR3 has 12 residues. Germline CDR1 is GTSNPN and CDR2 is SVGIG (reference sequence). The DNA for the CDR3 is TGTGCGTGGAGACAGGGCTCCTACGAGCAGTACTTC. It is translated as CAWRQGSYEQYF.

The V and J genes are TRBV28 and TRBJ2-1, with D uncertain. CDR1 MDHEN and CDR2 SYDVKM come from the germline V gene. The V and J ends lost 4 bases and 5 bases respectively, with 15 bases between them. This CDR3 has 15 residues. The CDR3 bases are TGTGCCAGCAGTTCCCACCCAGACACGCACAATGAGCAGTTCTTC. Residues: CASSSHPDTHNEQFF.

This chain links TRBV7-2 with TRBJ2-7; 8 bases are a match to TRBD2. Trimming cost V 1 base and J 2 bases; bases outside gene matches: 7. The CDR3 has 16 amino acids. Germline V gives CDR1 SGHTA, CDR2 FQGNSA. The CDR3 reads CASSLGVGRGPYEQYF. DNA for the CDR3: TGTGCCAGCAGCTTAGGTGTCGGGAGGGGCCCCTACGAGCAGTACTTC.

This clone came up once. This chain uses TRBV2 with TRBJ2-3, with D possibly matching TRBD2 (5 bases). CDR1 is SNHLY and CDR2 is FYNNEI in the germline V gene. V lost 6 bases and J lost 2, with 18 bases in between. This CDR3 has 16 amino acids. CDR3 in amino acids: CASRADGAEPTDTQYF. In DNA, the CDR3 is TGTGCCAGCAGGGCGGATGGAGCGGAGCCCACAGATACGCAGTATTTT.

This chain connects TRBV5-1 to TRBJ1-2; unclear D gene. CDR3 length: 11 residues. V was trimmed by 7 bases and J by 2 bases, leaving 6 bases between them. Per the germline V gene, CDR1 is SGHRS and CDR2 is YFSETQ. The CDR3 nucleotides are TGCGCCAGCCGGGGAAACTATGGCTACACCTTC. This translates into CASRGNYGYTF.

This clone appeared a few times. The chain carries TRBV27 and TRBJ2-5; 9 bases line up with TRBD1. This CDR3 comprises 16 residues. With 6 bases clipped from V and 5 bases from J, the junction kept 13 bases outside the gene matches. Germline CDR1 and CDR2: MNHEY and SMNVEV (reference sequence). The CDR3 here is CASSPTTGGEGETQYF. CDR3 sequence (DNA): TGTGCCAGCAGCCCAACCACAGGGGGCGAGGGGGAGACCCAGTACTTC.

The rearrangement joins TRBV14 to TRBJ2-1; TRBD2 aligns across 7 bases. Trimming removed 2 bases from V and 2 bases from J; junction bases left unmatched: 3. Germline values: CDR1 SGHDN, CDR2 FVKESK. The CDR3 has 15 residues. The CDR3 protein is CASSQPSGAYNEQFF. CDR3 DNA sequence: TGTGCCAGCAGCCAACCTAGCGGAGCCTACAATGAGCAGTTCTTC.

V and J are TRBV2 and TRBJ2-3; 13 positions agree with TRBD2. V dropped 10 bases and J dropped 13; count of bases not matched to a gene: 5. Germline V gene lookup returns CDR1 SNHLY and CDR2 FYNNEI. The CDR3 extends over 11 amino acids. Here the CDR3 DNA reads TGTGCCAAGGGGACTAGCGGGGTGGAGTATTTT. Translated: CAKGTSGVEYF.

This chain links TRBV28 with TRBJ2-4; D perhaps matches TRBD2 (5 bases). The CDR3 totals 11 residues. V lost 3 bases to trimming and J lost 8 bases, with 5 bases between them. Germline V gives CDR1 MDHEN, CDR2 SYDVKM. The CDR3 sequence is CASSFGDIQYF. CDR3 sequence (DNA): TGTGCCAGCAGTTTCGGGGACATTCAGTACTTC.

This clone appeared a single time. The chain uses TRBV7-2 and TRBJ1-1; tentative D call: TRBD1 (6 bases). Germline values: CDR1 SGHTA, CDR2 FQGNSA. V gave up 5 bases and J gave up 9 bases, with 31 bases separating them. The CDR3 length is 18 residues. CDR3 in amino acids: CASSPMVGDEGEGEKAFF. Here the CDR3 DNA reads TGTGCCAGCAGCCCCATGGTGGGGGACGAGGGGGAGGGGGAGAAAGCTTTCTTT.

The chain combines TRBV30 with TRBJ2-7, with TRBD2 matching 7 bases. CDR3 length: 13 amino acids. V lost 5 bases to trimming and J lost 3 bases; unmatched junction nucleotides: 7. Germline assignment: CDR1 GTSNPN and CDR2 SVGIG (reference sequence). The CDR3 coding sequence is TGTGCCTGGGGAGGACTAGTTTACTACGAGCAGTACTTC. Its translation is CAWGGLVYYEQYF.

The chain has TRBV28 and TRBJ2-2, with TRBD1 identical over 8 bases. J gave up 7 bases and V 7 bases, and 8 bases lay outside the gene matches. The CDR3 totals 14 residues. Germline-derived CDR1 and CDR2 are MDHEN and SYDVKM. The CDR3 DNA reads TGTGCCAGCACCCGGACAGGGATGGTCGGGGAGCTGTTTTTT. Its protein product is CASTRTGMVGELFF.

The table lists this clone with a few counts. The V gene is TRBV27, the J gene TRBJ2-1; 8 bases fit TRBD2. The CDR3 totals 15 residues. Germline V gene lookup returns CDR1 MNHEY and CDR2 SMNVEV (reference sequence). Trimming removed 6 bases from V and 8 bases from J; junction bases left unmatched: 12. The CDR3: CASRRSGRPEDEQFF. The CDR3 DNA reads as TGTGCCAGCAGGAGGAGCGGGAGACCGGAGGATGAGCAGTTCTTC.

The CDR3 here is CASSPYRARNTEAFF. CDR3 DNA sequence: TGCGCCAGCAGCCCATACAGGGCGCGGAACACTGAAGCTTTCTTT. The chain recombines TRBV5-1 with TRBJ1-1; tentative D call: TRBD1 (6 bases). From germline, CDR1 is SGHRS and CDR2 YFSETQ. The CDR3 is 15 amino acids. V lost 4 bases and J 1 base, leaving 14 bases between the germline ends.

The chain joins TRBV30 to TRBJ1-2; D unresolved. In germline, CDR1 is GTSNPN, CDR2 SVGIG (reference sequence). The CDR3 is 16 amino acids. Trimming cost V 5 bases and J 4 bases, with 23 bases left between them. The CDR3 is CAWFPLVPAGFYGYTF. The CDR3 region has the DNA TGTGCCTGGTTCCCCCTAGTCCCCGCGGGCTTCTATGGCTACACCTTC.

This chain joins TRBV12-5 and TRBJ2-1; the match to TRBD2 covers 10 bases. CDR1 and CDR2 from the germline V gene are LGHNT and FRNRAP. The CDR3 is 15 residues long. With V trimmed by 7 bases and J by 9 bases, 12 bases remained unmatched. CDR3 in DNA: TGTGCTAGTGCCCTAGCGGGAGTCGGGTTGGGTGAGCAGTTCTTC. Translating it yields CASALAGVGLGEQFF. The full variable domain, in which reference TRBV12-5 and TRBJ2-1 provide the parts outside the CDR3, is DARVTQTPRHKVTEMGQEVTMRCQPILGHNTVFWYRQTMMQGLELLAYFRNRAPLDDSGMPKDRFSAEMPDATLATLKIQPSEPRDSAVYFCASALAGVGLGEQFFGPGTRLTVL.

This chain's CDR3 is CASSYRRTDLAKNIQYF. The CDR3, as DNA: TGTGCCAGCAGTTACCGCAGGACAGACTTAGCCAAAAACATTCAGTACTTC. The chain recombines TRBV7-9 with TRBJ2-4; maybe TRBD1 (6 bases). The V gene lost 6 bases and the J gene lost 0 bases, with 18 bases spanning the gap. Looked up from germline, CDR1 is SEHNR and CDR2 is FQNEAQ (reference sequence). This CDR3 region has 17 residues.

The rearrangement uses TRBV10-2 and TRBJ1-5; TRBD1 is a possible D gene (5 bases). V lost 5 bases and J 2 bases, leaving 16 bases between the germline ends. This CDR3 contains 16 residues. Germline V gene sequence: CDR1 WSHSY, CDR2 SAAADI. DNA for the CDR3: TGCGCCAGCAGTCACCGGCCTCAGGGCCGCAATCAGCCCCAGCATTTT. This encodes CASSHRPQGRNQPQHF.

The CDR3 DNA reads as TGTGCCAGCAGCCCTGCACGGGAGGGCACCTCCAATGAGCAGTTCTTC. It is translated as CASSPAREGTSNEQFF. The gene calls are TRBV11-1 and TRBJ2-1, with 8 bases aligning to TRBD2. Germline-derived CDR1 and CDR2 are SGHAT and FQDESV (reference sequence). The CDR3 length is 16 residues. Losses at the gene ends were 5 bases for V and 6 bases for J; bases not matched to a gene: 12.

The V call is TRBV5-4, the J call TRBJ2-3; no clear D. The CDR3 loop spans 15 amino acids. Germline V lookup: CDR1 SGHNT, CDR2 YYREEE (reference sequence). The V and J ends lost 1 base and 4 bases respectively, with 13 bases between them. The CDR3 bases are TGTGCCAGCAGCTTGACGCTCGAGCAATCAGATACGCAGTATTTT. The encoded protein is CASSLTLEQSDTQYF.

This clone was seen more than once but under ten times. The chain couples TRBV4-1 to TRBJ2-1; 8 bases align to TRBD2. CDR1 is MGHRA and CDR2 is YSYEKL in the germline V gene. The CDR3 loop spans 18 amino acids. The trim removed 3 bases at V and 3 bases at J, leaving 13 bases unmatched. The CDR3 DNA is TGCGCCAGCAGCCACCGATCTACGGGAGGGGTGCACTACAATGAGCAGTTCTTC. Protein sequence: CASSHRSTGGVHYNEQFF.